This TCR beta chain came from a study of blood T cell repertoires in COVID-19. V was pared by 3 bases and J by 9 bases, with 15 bases between. The V gene's germline CDR1 is WSHSY and CDR2 SAAADI. The CDR3 is 13 amino acids. Only in-frame clones appear in the TCRdb table, and some are missing; sequencing was by immunoSEQ multiplex PCR. This sample carries 230,000 or so clones, 86% of them seen once, and the ten largest clones take less than 4.5%. This TCR came from a woman aged 40 to 50 with acute COVID-19. The gene calls are TRBV10-2 and TRBJ2-7, with D possibly being TRBD1 (6 bases). Material for sequencing was PBMCs or T cells enriched from blood (not recorded which). CDR3 residues: CASSDIQGVWQYV. The CDR3 DNA follows: TGCGCCAGCAGTGACATACAGGGTGTGTGGCAGTACGTC.